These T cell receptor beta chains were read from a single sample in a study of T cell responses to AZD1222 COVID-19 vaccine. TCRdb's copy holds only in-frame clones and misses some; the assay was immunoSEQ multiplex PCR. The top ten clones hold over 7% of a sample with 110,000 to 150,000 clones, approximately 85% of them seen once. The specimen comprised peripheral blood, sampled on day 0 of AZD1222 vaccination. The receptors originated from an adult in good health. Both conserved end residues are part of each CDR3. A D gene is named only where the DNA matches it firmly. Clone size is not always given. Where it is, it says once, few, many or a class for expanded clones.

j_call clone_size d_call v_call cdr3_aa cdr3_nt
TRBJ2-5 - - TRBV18 CASSPPLPLIQETQYF TGTGCCAGCTCACCACCGTTACCCTTGATCCAAGAGACCCAGTACTTC
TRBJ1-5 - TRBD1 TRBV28 CASSSGQGGNQPQHF TGTGCCAGCAGTTCAGGACAGGGCGGCAATCAGCCCCAGCATTTT
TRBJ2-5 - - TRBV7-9 CASSLQETQYF TGTGCCAGCAGCCTGCAAGAGACCCAGTACTTC
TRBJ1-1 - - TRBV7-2 CASSLSAENTEAFF TGTGCCAGCAGCTTATCGGCAGAGAACACTGAAGCTTTCTTT
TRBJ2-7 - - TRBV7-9 CASSRMSYEQYF TGTGCCAGCAGCAGGATGTCCTACGAGCAGTACTTC
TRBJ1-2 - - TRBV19 CASSIMRTAYGYTF TGTGCCAGTAGTATCATGAGGACAGCCTATGGCTACACCTTC
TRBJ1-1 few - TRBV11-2 CASSSGSGFTEAFF TGTGCCAGCAGCTCCGGGTCTGGTTTCACTGAAGCTTTCTTT
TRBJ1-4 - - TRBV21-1 CASSGGSEKLFF TGTGCCAGCAGTGGGGGGAGTGAAAAACTGTTTTTT
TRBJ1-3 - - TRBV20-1 CSASSAGNTIYF TGCAGTGCTAGTAGCGCTGGAAACACCATATATTTT
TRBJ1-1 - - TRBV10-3 CAIRRNTEAFF TGTGCCATCAGACGGAACACTGAAGCTTTCTTT
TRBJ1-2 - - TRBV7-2 CASSLGREEPNYGYTF TGTGCCAGCAGCTTAGGGCGAGAGGAGCCTAACTATGGCTACACCTTC
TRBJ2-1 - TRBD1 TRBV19 CASTATGENQFF TGTGCCAGCACCGCCACAGGGGAGAATCAGTTCTTC
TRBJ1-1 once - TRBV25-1 CASSEGVGGTEAFF TGTGCCAGCAGTGAGGGGGTTGGGGGCACTGAAGCTTTCTTT
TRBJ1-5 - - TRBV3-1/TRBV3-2 CASSQGWGLSNQPQHF TGTGCCAGCAGCCAGGGGTGGGGACTTAGCAATCAGCCCCAGCATTTT
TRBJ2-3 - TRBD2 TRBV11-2 CASSLRAGDWDTQYF TGTGCCAGCAGCTTAAGAGCGGGAGATTGGGATACGCAGTATTTT
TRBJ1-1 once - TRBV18 CASSPRLVSEAFF TGTGCCAGCTCACCACGCTTGGTGTCGGAAGCTTTCTTT
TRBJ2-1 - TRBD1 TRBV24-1 CATSDSRQGYNEQFF TGTGCCACCAGTGATTCTCGACAGGGCTACAATGAGCAGTTCTTC
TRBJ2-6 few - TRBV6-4 CASSAIASGANVLTF TGTGCCAGCAGTGCCATCGCCTCTGGGGCCAACGTCCTGACTTTC
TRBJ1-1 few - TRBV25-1 CASKVDPEFEAFF TGTGCCAGCAAGGTGGACCCTGAGTTTGAAGCTTTCTTT
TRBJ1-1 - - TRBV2 CASSEFGKNTEAFF TGTGCCAGCAGTGAATTTGGTAAGAACACTGAAGCTTTCTTT
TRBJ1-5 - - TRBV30 CAWTEESNQPQHF TGTGCCTGGACAGAAGAGAGCAATCAGCCCCAGCATTTT
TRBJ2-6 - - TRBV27 CATTGQRGAALAGANVLTF TGTGCCACCACTGGACAAAGGGGGGCAGCTCTTGCTGGGGCCAACGTCCTGACTTTC
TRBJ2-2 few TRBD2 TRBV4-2 CASSAETSGGRNTGELFF TGTGCCAGCAGCGCCGAAACTAGCGGGGGCAGAAACACCGGGGAGCTGTTTTTT
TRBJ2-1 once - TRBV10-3 CAISESELEQFF TGTGCCATCAGTGAGTCGGAACTTGAGCAGTTCTTC
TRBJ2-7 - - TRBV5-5 CASTQGGRGDYEQYF TGTGCCAGCACCCAGGGGGGGCGGGGCGACTACGAGCAGTACTTC
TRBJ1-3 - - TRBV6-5 CASSPWAGSGNTIYF TGTGCCAGCAGTCCCTGGGCCGGCTCTGGAAACACCATATATTTT
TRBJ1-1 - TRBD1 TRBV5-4 CASSARQGANTEAFF TGTGCCAGCAGCGCAAGACAGGGGGCGAACACTGAAGCTTTCTTT
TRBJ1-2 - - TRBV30 CAWSVGASYGYTF TGTGCCTGGAGTGTAGGTGCGTCCTATGGCTACACCTTC
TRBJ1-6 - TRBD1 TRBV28 CASSLSAGGDSPLHF TGTGCCAGCAGTTTATCGGCAGGGGGGGATTCACCCCTCCACTTT
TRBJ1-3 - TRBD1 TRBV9 CASSVEAGQGSGNTIYF TGTGCCAGCAGCGTAGAGGCGGGACAGGGCTCTGGAAACACCATATATTTT
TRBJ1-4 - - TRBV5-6 CASSLFGGRLTNEKLFF TGTGCCAGCAGCTTGTTTGGGGGGCGCCTAACTAATGAAAAACTGTTTTTT
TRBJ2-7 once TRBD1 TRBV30 CAWTAGQGASEQYF TGTGCCTGGACCGCGGGACAGGGGGCATCCGAGCAGTACTTC
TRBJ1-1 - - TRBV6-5 CASHMNTEAFF TGTGCCAGCCATATGAACACTGAAGCTTTCTTT
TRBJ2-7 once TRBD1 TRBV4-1 CASSQVLRGPYEQYF TGCGCCAGCAGCCAAGTTCTGAGGGGGCCCTACGAGCAGTACTTC
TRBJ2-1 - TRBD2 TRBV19 CASSIASGRTLGGQFF TGTGCCAGTAGTATAGCCAGCGGGAGGACCCTCGGGGGGCAGTTCTTC
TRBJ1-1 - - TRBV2 CASEMSTLMPDTEAFF TGTGCCAGCGAAATGTCGACCCTCATGCCAGACACTGAAGCTTTCTTT
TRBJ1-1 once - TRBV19 CASSENTEAFF TGTGCCAGTAGCGAGAACACTGAAGCTTTCTTT
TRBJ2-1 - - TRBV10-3 CAISDSNEQFF TGTGCCATCAGTGACTCCAATGAGCAGTTCTTC
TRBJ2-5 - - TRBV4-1 CASSQGKGTNQETQYF TGCGCCAGCAGCCAAGGGAAGGGGACCAACCAAGAGACCCAGTACTTC
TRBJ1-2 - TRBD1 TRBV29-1 CSVNRGPDDYTF TGCAGCGTGAACAGGGGGCCTGATGACTACACCTTC
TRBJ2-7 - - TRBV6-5 CASSYSGGGPYEQYF TGTGCCAGCAGTTACTCGGGGGGCGGGCCCTACGAGCAGTACTTC
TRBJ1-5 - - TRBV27 CASRSWGQPQHF TGTGCCAGCAGGAGTTGGGGGCAGCCCCAGCATTTT
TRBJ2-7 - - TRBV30 CAWSYFGLTYEQYF TGTGCCTGGAGTTACTTCGGTCTTACCTACGAGCAGTACTTC
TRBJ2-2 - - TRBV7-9 CASSTHPTSSASGELFF TGTGCCAGCAGCACACACCCTACCTCTAGCGCCAGCGGGGAGCTGTTTTTT
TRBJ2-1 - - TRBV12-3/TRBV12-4 CASGPSRGKEQFF TGTGCCAGCGGGCCGTCCAGGGGTAAAGAGCAGTTCTTC
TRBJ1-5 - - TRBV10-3 CATREYSNQPQHF TGTGCCACCCGGGAGTATAGCAATCAGCCCCAGCATTTT
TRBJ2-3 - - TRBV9 CASSVDTDTQYF TGTGCCAGCAGCGTAGACACAGATACGCAGTATTTT
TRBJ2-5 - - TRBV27 CASRMSRGWETQYF TGTGCCAGCCGGATGTCCCGAGGGTGGGAGACCCAGTACTTC
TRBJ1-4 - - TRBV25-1 CASSVGRGEKLFF TGTGCCAGCAGTGTGGGGAGGGGTGAAAAACTGTTTTTT
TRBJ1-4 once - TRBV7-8 CASSKLSTNEKLFF TGTGCCAGCAGTAAGCTGAGTACTAATGAAAAACTGTTTTTT
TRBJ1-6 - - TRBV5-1 CASSPESRNTNSPLHF TGCGCCAGCAGCCCCGAATCCCGTAACACGAATTCACCCCTCCACTTT
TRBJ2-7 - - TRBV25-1 CASAPGAYEQYF TGTGCCAGCGCCCCAGGGGCCTACGAGCAGTACTTC
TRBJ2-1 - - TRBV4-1 CASSPSSSLDEQFF TGCGCCAGCAGCCCCTCCTCGTCTCTGGATGAGCAGTTCTTC
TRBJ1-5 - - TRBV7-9 CASSQTTDPQPQHF TGTGCCAGCAGCCAAACCACAGACCCCCAGCCCCAGCATTTT
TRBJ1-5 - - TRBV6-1 CASSDHHRNQPQHF TGTGCCAGCAGTGATCATCACCGCAATCAGCCTCAGCATTTT
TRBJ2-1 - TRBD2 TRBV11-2 CASRGQLADNEQFF TGTGCCAGCAGAGGCCAACTAGCGGACAATGAGCAGTTCTTC
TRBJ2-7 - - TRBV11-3 CASSLDSYEQYF TGTGCCAGCAGCTTGGACAGCTACGAGCAGTACTTC
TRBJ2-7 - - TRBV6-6 CASSYSVRGSYEQYF TGTGCCAGCAGTTACTCGGTGAGGGGATCCTACGAGCAGTACTTC
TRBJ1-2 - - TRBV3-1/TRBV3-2 CASSQREANYGYTF TGTGCCAGCAGCCAAAGAGAAGCTAACTATGGCTACACCTTC